The 5 T cell receptor beta chains given below trace back to one sample, sequenced in a study of cytomegalovirus exposure and HLA in healthy donors. Here immunoSEQ multiplex PCR was the method, and the copy in TCRdb shows in-frame clones only, minus some. Of about 160,000 clones listed, 75% to 90% are singletons. Sequenced sample: PBMCs. Source of these receptors: a woman aged 18-29 years in good health and CMV-seronegative.

The J gene is TRBJ2-7, the V gene TRBV9; 7 nucleotides match TRBD1. CDR3 size: 15 residues. V gave up 0 bases and J gave up 6 bases; unmatched junction bases: 9. CDR1 SGDLS and CDR2 YYNGEE come from the germline V gene. The CDR3 region is CASSVGSRGYSEQYF. In DNA form, the CDR3 reads TGTGCCAGCAGCGTAGGGAGCAGGGGGTATTCCGAGCAGTACTTC.

The chain recombines TRBV27 with TRBJ2-1; 13 bases align to TRBD2. Germline V lookup: CDR1 MNHEY, CDR2 SMNVEV (reference sequence). The junction had 6 bases not matched to a gene; V was cut back by 5 bases and J by 8 bases. CDR3 length: 15 amino acids. The CDR3 DNA is TGTGCCAGCAGTCAACTAGCGGGAGGGCCAGATGAGCAGTTCTTC. This translates into CASSQLAGGPDEQFF.

This clone was recorded a few times. This chain uses TRBV25-1 with TRBJ1-5, with TRBD1 identical over 7 bases. CDR3 length: 17 residues. The germline V gene encodes CDR1 MGHDK and CDR2 SYGVNS. The J segment lost 0 bases and the V segment lost 4 bases, leaving 9 bases of the junction unmatched. This chain's CDR3 is CASSGAPGQNSNQPQHF. CDR3 bases: TGTGCCAGCAGTGGCGCTCCGGGACAGAATAGCAATCAGCCCCAGCATTTT. Filled out from reference TRBV25-1 and TRBJ1-5, the complete variable domain reads EADIYQTPRYLVIGTGKKITLECSQTMGHDKMYWYQQDPGMELHLIHYSYGVNSTEKGDLSSESTVSRIRTEHFPLTLESARPSHTSQYLCASSGAPGQNSNQPQHFGDGTRLSIL.

The gene calls are TRBV18 and TRBJ2-1; 8 nucleotides agree with TRBD2. Germline CDR1 is KGHSH and CDR2 is LQKENI. This CDR3 has 14 amino acids. V was pared by 3 bases and J by 6 bases, with 4 bases of the junction left unmatched. CDR3: CASSPGLGPNEQFF. The CDR3 DNA reads as TGTGCCAGCTCACCGGGACTAGGGCCCAATGAGCAGTTCTTC.

J is TRBJ2-3 and V is TRBV27; 9 nucleotides line up with TRBD2. Germline values: CDR1 MNHEY, CDR2 SMNVEV (reference sequence). The CDR3 is made up of 15 amino acids. Trimming took 3 bases from V and 4 from J; bases not matched to a gene: 5. Here the CDR3 DNA reads TGTGCCAGCAGTTTTCTAGCGGGGAGGGCAGATACGCAGTATTTT. Translation: CASSFLAGRADTQYF.